The rows below give T cell receptor beta chains drawn from one sample of a study of spatial heterogeneity in lung cancer. TCRdb re-called the 5' RACE reads with MiXCR, one entry per CDR3 protein. The table shows 20,000 to 25,000 distinct CDR3 sequences, with around 4.8% occurring only once. The sample here was lung tumor tissue, taken at surgery. These receptor sequences come from a male donor with early-stage non-small cell lung cancer. The CDR3 runs from the conserved cysteine through the conserved F or W. D genes are given only for firm matches. Clone size is shown for a subset of rows, as once, few, many or a class of expanded clone.

few	TRBV5-4	TRBJ2-7	TRBD1	TGTGCCAGCAGCTTGGGAGGGACAGGGATCTACGAGCAGTACTTC	CASSLGGTGIYEQYF
many	TRBV12-3/TRBV12-4	TRBJ2-3	TRBD2	TGTGCCACCACCGGGACTAGCGTGGGAGATACGCAGTATTTT	CATTGTSVGDTQYF
many	TRBV27	TRBJ1-1	TRBD1	TGTGCCAGCAGTGAGGACAGGGCTAACACTGAAGCTTTCTTT	CASSEDRANTEAFF
many	TRBV6-1	TRBJ1-2	NA	TGTGCCAGCAGTGAGGACACGCGACACTATGGCTACACCTTC	CASSEDTRHYGYTF
many	TRBV28	TRBJ1-6	NA	TGTGCCAGCAGTTTCAGGCTTCTCTATAATTCACCCCTCCACTTT	CASSFRLLYNSPLHF
NA	TRBV11-3	TRBJ2-3	NA	TGTGCCAGCAGCTTATTGCCCGCGGGGAGGGGGCGCACAGATACGCAGTATTTT	CASSLLPAGRGRTDTQYF
many	TRBV7-9	TRBJ2-1	TRBD2	TGTGCCAGTCAACTAGCGAGGGGATCCTACAATGAGCAGTTCTTC	CASQLARGSYNEQFF
many	TRBV7-2	TRBJ2-1	NA	TGTGCCAGCAGCTTATTCAGTGAGCAGTTCTTC	CASSLFSEQFF
many	TRBV20-1	TRBJ1-4	NA	TGCAGTGCTAGGGGGGCACAAGGTGAAAAACTGTTTTTT	CSARGAQGEKLFF
many	TRBV4-1	TRBJ2-2	TRBD1	TGCGCCAGCAGCCAAGTGGGACAGGCGGCCCTGAACACCGGGGAGCTGTTTTTT	CASSQVGQAALNTGELFF
many	TRBV20-1	TRBJ1-1	NA	TGCAGTGCTAGAGATAAGGGGTCGGGGGCTGAAGCTTTCTTT	CSARDKGSGAEAFF
many	TRBV12-3/TRBV12-4	TRBJ2-5	NA	TGTGCCAGCAGTTTCCCGGACAGCCAAGAGACCCAGTACTTC	CASSFPDSQETQYF
NA	TRBV7-6	TRBJ1-1	NA	TGTGCCAGCAGCTTTATGGCCCGGCCGGAGACTGAAGCTTTCTTT	CASSFMARPETEAFF
few	TRBV27	TRBJ2-7	NA	TGTGCCAGCAGTCCCAAAGGATCTTTGACAGGAGAAGAGCAGTACTTC	CASSPKGSLTGEEQYF
many	TRBV7-9	TRBJ2-7	NA	TGTGCCACCCACAAGACCGCGGCGTCCCTGTACGAGCAGTACTTC	CATHKTAASLYEQYF
medium-sized	TRBV6-6	TRBJ2-1	TRBD2	TGTGCCAGCAGGTCTAGCGGGAAACACCATGAGCAGTTCTTC	CASRSSGKHHEQFF
many	TRBV29-1	TRBJ1-2	NA	TGCAGCGCTGGGGGCAGTAACTATGGCTACACCTTC	CSAGGSNYGYTF
many	TRBV7-6	TRBJ2-7	TRBD2	TGTGCCAGCAGCTTCGTCCGGGAGGGGGTCGAGCAGTACTTC	CASSFVREGVEQYF
many	TRBV20-1	TRBJ2-1	TRBD1	TGCAGTGCTAGACCCGACAGGGGAATGGGTGAGCAGTTCTTC	CSARPDRGMGEQFF
NA	TRBV3-1	TRBJ2-7	NA	TGTGCCAGCAGCCAGCCCTACGAGCAGTACTTC	CASSQPYEQYF
many	TRBV4-1	TRBJ2-7	TRBD1	TGCGCCAGCAGCCGGCTTCTGACAGGGGGTACCTACGAGCAGTACTTC	CASSRLLTGGTYEQYF
many	TRBV29-1	TRBJ2-5	TRBD1	TGCAGCGGCCGATACAGGGGTGGGCCTTGGCAAGAGACCCAGTACTTC	CSGRYRGGPWQETQYF
few	TRBV6-1	TRBJ1-2	NA	TGTGCCAGCAGGCGGGAAGCTAACTATGGCTACACCTTC	CASRREANYGYTF
medium-sized	TRBV3-1	TRBJ2-1	TRBD1	TGTGCCAGCAGCTACCTTTCGCGGACAGGGAAGTTCTTC	CASSYLSRTGKFF